The rows below give T cell receptor beta chains drawn from one sample of a study of beta chain features in type 1 diabetes. Sequenced by immunoSEQ multiplex PCR; TCRdb stores in-frame clones only, minus some. The sample includes around 600,000 clones, under 15% of them seen just once. Sequenced input: naive CD4+ T cells from blood. The receptors were sampled from a man aged 30 to 39 with type 1 diabetes. CDR3s include the opening cysteine and the closing phenylalanine or tryptophan. The D gene is left open where the match is weak. The size entry is marked missing in some rows and otherwise reads once, few, many or a size class.

clone_size j_call v_call d_call cdr3_nt cdr3_aa
NA TRBJ1-6 TRBV27 NA TGTGCCAGCACCATCTCGGGGGGTAGATATAATTCACCCCTCCACTTT CASTISGGRYNSPLHF
NA TRBJ2-1 TRBV5-1 NA TGCGCCAGCAGCTTGGTTAACAATGAGCAGTTCTTC CASSLVNNEQFF
few TRBJ2-2 TRBV7-2 NA TGTGCCAGCAGCTCAACCGGGGGGCCGGTCACCGGGGAGCTGTTTTTT CASSSTGGPVTGELFF
NA TRBJ1-6 TRBV6-1 NA TGTGCCAGCATTTCCTGGGTACAGGGAGGTTCACCCCTCCACTTT CASISWVQGGSPLHF
NA TRBJ1-3 TRBV7-2 NA TGTGCCAGCACCGCCGGGACAGGAAACACCATATATTTT CASTAGTGNTIYF
few TRBJ2-7 TRBV4-3 TRBD1 TGCGCCAGCAGCCAAGATCACACCGGGACAGGGGGGAGGTACGAGCAGTACTTC CASSQDHTGTGGRYEQYF
NA TRBJ2-1 TRBV28 NA TGTGCCAGCAGTCCCGAAATTGAGCAGTTCTTC CASSPEIEQFF
NA TRBJ1-1 TRBV5-8 NA TGTGCCAGCAGCTCGAACACTGAAGCTTTCTTT CASSSNTEAFF
few TRBJ1-5 TRBV6-6 TRBD1 TGTGCCAGCAGTTACCTAGACAGGGGCGGTCAGCCCCAGCATTTT CASSYLDRGGQPQHF
NA TRBJ1-2 TRBV5-1 NA TGCGCCAGCAGCTTGGTTAGTCAGAACTATGGCTACACCTTC CASSLVSQNYGYTF
NA TRBJ2-5 TRBV15 NA TGTGCCACCAGCCCCCGGGCAGGTCAAGAGACCCAGTACTTC CATSPRAGQETQYF
few TRBJ2-5 TRBV2 TRBD1 TGTGCCAGCAGCCTCCGGACAGGGGCGGGAGAGACCCAGTACTTC CASSLRTGAGETQYF
few TRBJ2-1 TRBV27 TRBD2 TGTGCCAGCAGTTTGGGACTAGCTCAGGGCAATGAGCAGTTCTTC CASSLGLAQGNEQFF
few TRBJ2-3 TRBV27 TRBD2 TGTGCCAGCAGTTCGCCTAGCGGGGGCACAGATACGCAGTATTTT CASSSPSGGTDTQYF
NA TRBJ1-1 TRBV18 NA TGTGCCAGCTCACCTCCGACAGGGAACACTGAAGCTTTCTTT CASSPPTGNTEAFF
NA TRBJ1-2 TRBV11-2 NA TGTGCCAGCAGCTTTCGAAACTATGGCTACACCTTC CASSFRNYGYTF
NA TRBJ2-3 TRBV7-2 NA TGTGCCAGCAGCTCAGGGGGGACAAGGCACGGTGGTACGCAGTATTTT CASSSGGTRHGGTQYF
NA TRBJ1-4 TRBV19 TRBD1 TGTGCCAGTAGTGATGCGGGACAGAATAATGAAAAACTGTTTTTT CASSDAGQNNEKLFF
NA TRBJ1-3 TRBV5-1 TRBD1 TGCGCCAGCAGTTCGACAGGGGCCGGGCTCGGAAACACCATATATTTT CASSSTGAGLGNTIYF
few TRBJ2-1 TRBV5-4 TRBD2 TGTGCCAGCAGCTTTCCTAGCGGGGACAATGAGCAGTTCTTC CASSFPSGDNEQFF
few TRBJ2-7 TRBV11-2 NA TGTGCCAGCAGCTTAGACGGGTCCTACGAGCAGTACTTC CASSLDGSYEQYF
NA TRBJ2-2 TRBV5-4 TRBD1 TGTGCCAGCAGCGATGGGGGACAGGGACGGGCCGGGGAGCTGTTTTTT CASSDGGQGRAGELFF
NA TRBJ1-3 TRBV16 NA TGTGCCAGCAGCCAATCCGGCTCTGGAAACACCATATATTTT CASSQSGSGNTIYF
few TRBJ1-1 TRBV11-3 TRBD1 TGTGCCAGCAGCTTAGAAGGCCAGGGACAGCCGAACACTGAAGCTTTCTTT CASSLEGQGQPNTEAFF
NA TRBJ1-2 TRBV19 TRBD1 TGTGCGCCCAGTACCAGAGGGACAGTCTATGGCTACACCTTC CAPSTRGTVYGYTF
NA TRBJ1-6 TRBV27 NA TGTGCCAGCAGCTCTAGCTCCTATAATTCACCCCTCCACTTT CASSSSSYNSPLHF
few TRBJ2-1 TRBV19 TRBD1 TGTGCCAGTACCACATCCCAGGGGGCCCCCTACAATGAGCAGTTCTTC CASTTSQGAPYNEQFF
few TRBJ2-1 TRBV6-6 NA TGTGCCAGCAGTTATTTAGGGAGCAGTATGTACAATGAGCAGTTCTTC CASSYLGSSMYNEQFF
NA TRBJ1-5 TRBV15 NA TGTGCCACCAGCAGGGGCGGGGGGCCTCAGCCCCAGCATTTT CATSRGGGPQPQHF
few TRBJ2-2 TRBV5-6 NA TGTGCCAGCAGCTTGGATACAGCTGAATACACCGGGGAGCTGTTTTTT CASSLDTAEYTGELFF
few TRBJ1-3 TRBV29-1 NA TGCAGCGTTGATGCGGGCCTTACCGGAAACACCATATATTTT CSVDAGLTGNTIYF
few TRBJ1-4 TRBV2 TRBD1 TGTGCCAGCAGGCGGACAGGGGGCGATGAAAAACTGTTTTTT CASRRTGGDEKLFF
few TRBJ2-1 TRBV5-1 NA TGCGCCAGCAGCATCCAGGGGGAGGATGAGCAGTTCTTC CASSIQGEDEQFF
NA TRBJ1-2 TRBV30 TRBD1 TGTGCCTGGAGAGGACAGGACAACTATGGCTACACCTTC CAWRGQDNYGYTF
NA TRBJ1-6 TRBV5-1 NA TGCGCCAGCAACGCCCAACCTTTGAGCTCCTATAATTCACCCCTCCACTTT CASNAQPLSSYNSPLHF
NA TRBJ1-3 TRBV7-9 NA TGTGCCAGCATCCTTCAAATGTCTGGAAACACCATATATTTT CASILQMSGNTIYF
NA TRBJ1-2 TRBV5-1 NA TGCGCCAGCAGCTTGGCAGTAGGACAGTACTATGGCTACACCTTC CASSLAVGQYYGYTF
NA TRBJ1-2 TRBV7-8 NA TGTGCCAGCAGCTTACTCCCCTCAGGTGCCTCCTATGGCTACACCTTC CASSLLPSGASYGYTF
NA TRBJ2-7 TRBV30 NA TGTGCCTGGAGTGTACTTGGGGGGTGGAACGAGCAGTACTTC CAWSVLGGWNEQYF
few TRBJ1-3 TRBV25-1 NA TGTGCCAGCAGTGATCTTACTGGAAACACCATATATTTT CASSDLTGNTIYF
NA TRBJ1-2 TRBV4-2 NA TGTGCCAGCAGCCAAGAAGGGGGGAACCGCGACTATGGCTACACCTTC CASSQEGGNRDYGYTF
NA TRBJ1-5 TRBV5-6 NA TGTGCCAGCAGCTTGAAGGGGCACAGTGCGGCCCAGCATTTT CASSLKGHSAAQHF
NA TRBJ1-6 TRBV7-2 TRBD1 TGTGCCAGCAGTTTCTCCGGGACAGGGGTTAATTCACCCCTCCACTTT CASSFSGTGVNSPLHF
NA TRBJ2-5 TRBV30 NA TGTGCCTGGAGTGTGGTTACGGGGGAGACCCAGTACTTC CAWSVVTGETQYF
few TRBJ2-6 TRBV2 TRBD1 TGTGCCAGCAACCCCGACAGGGGTGGGGCCAACGTCCTGACTTTC CASNPDRGGANVLTF
NA TRBJ2-5 TRBV6-6 NA TGTGCCAGCAGTTACGCCTTTGGGGGCCGGGAGACCCAGTACTTC CASSYAFGGRETQYF
NA TRBJ2-7 TRBV18 NA TGTGCCAGCTCACCAGGCAGGAGCTCCTACGAGCAGTACTTC CASSPGRSSYEQYF
NA TRBJ2-1 TRBV7-7 TRBD2 TGTGCTAGCCGGTTGGGACTAGGCCCTTTGGATGAGCAGTTCTTC CASRLGLGPLDEQFF
few TRBJ1-2 TRBV29-1 TRBD1 TGCAGCTACAATCTGGGGACAGGGTATGGCTACACCTTC CSYNLGTGYGYTF
NA TRBJ1-5 TRBV28 TRBD1 TGTGCCAGTGAGGGACAGAGCAATCAGCCCCAGCATTTT CASEGQSNQPQHF
few TRBJ2-2 TRBV28 TRBD2 TGTGCCAGCAGTTTACCGGGGGGTATCACCGGGGAGCTGTTTTTT CASSLPGGITGELFF
few TRBJ2-2 TRBV29-1 NA TGCAGCGTGGGGGTCGGGCAGAACACCGGGGAGCTGTTTTTT CSVGVGQNTGELFF
few TRBJ2-1 TRBV18 NA TGTGCCAGCTCACCAGACAGAAACTCCTACAATGAGCAGTTCTTC CASSPDRNSYNEQFF
NA TRBJ1-3 TRBV7-9 NA TGTGCCAGCATCCAGGGTTCTGGAAACACCATATATTTT CASIQGSGNTIYF
few TRBJ2-6 TRBV7-8 TRBD2 TGTGCCAGCAGCTCCGACCCCGGGGGGGCCCTCGGTGGGGCCAACGTCCTGACTTTC CASSSDPGGALGGANVLTF
NA TRBJ1-2 TRBV7-2 NA TGTGCCAGCAGCTCGACAGGTCCGCGGAACTATGGCTACACCTTC CASSSTGPRNYGYTF
NA TRBJ2-1 TRBV4-3 NA TGCGCCAGCAGCCAAGATAGGGGGTTTACTTACTCCTACAATGAGCAGTTCTTC CASSQDRGFTYSYNEQFF